Listed below are T cell receptor beta chains from one sample, sequenced in a study of blood T cell repertoires in COVID-19. TCRdb keeps only in-frame clones here, not all; method: immunoSEQ multiplex PCR. The sample lists 50,000 to 70,000 clones; 90% were seen once. The sample consisted of peripheral blood. These receptors all stem from a woman older than 75 with active COVID-19. Each CDR3 is given with its conserved first and last residue. A D gene is named only where the DNA matches it firmly. Not every row has a clone size; where given, it reads once, few, many or a size class.

j_call: TRBJ2-7; clone_size: -; v_call: TRBV7-2; d_call: TRBD2; cdr3_aa: CASSSGTSGSLGQYF; cdr3_nt: TGTGCCAGCAGCTCCGGGACTAGCGGGAGCCTAGGGCAGTACTTC
j_call: TRBJ1-5; clone_size: few; v_call: TRBV4-1; d_call: -; cdr3_aa: CASSPTENNQPQHF; cdr3_nt: TGCGCCAGCAGTCCGACGGAGAACAATCAGCCCCAGCATTTT
j_call: TRBJ2-3; clone_size: -; v_call: TRBV5-5; d_call: TRBD2; cdr3_aa: CATKLGGGRDTQYF; cdr3_nt: TGTGCCACCAAGCTTGGGGGGGGTCGAGATACGCAGTATTTT
j_call: TRBJ2-1; clone_size: -; v_call: TRBV5-6; d_call: TRBD2; cdr3_aa: CASSLVLAGGRSYNEQFF; cdr3_nt: TGTGCCAGCAGCTTGGTCCTAGCGGGGGGGCGCTCCTACAATGAGCAGTTCTTC
j_call: TRBJ2-7; clone_size: once; v_call: TRBV10-3; d_call: -; cdr3_aa: CAISESRRGSHEQYF; cdr3_nt: TGTGCCATCAGTGAGTCGAGGCGAGGGTCCCACGAGCAGTACTTC
j_call: TRBJ2-3; clone_size: -; v_call: TRBV11-2; d_call: -; cdr3_aa: CASSLRGQSTDTQYF; cdr3_nt: TGTGCCAGCAGCTTGCGTGGACAGAGCACAGATACGCAGTATTTT
j_call: TRBJ2-3; clone_size: -; v_call: TRBV5-1; d_call: -; cdr3_aa: CASSLGVVGAGTDTQYF; cdr3_nt: TGCGCCAGCAGCTTGGGGGTAGTTGGGGCCGGCACAGATACGCAGTATTTT
j_call: TRBJ2-3; clone_size: -; v_call: TRBV5-4; d_call: TRBD2; cdr3_aa: CASSPLIAGGSTDTQYF; cdr3_nt: TGTGCCAGCAGCCCCCTTATAGCGGGAGGATCCACAGATACGCAGTATTTT
j_call: TRBJ1-4; clone_size: -; v_call: TRBV28; d_call: -; cdr3_aa: CASSLSEGPGVFF; cdr3_nt: TGTGCCAGCAGCCTGTCTGAAGGCCCAGGGGTGTTTTTT
j_call: TRBJ2-3; clone_size: -; v_call: TRBV9; d_call: -; cdr3_aa: CASSVAGLGALGDTQYF; cdr3_nt: TGTGCCAGCAGCGTAGCTGGACTTGGTGCGTTAGGAGATACGCAGTATTTT
j_call: TRBJ2-7; clone_size: -; v_call: TRBV5-1; d_call: TRBD2; cdr3_aa: CASSPSGLAATYEQYF; cdr3_nt: TGCGCCAGCAGCCCATCGGGACTAGCTGCGACCTACGAGCAGTACTTC
j_call: TRBJ1-1; clone_size: -; v_call: TRBV19; d_call: TRBD1; cdr3_aa: CASSLTGGSAEAFF; cdr3_nt: TGTGCCAGTAGTTTAACAGGGGGATCCGCTGAAGCTTTCTTT
j_call: TRBJ1-2; clone_size: -; v_call: TRBV6-2/TRBV6-3; d_call: -; cdr3_aa: CASSYGQAGYTF; cdr3_nt: TGTGCCAGCAGTTACGGGCAGGCGGGCTACACCTTC
j_call: TRBJ2-1; clone_size: -; v_call: TRBV3-1/TRBV3-2; d_call: -; cdr3_aa: CASSRTGLDNEQFF; cdr3_nt: TGTGCCAGCAGCCGTACAGGGTTAGACAATGAGCAGTTCTTC
j_call: TRBJ1-4; clone_size: -; v_call: TRBV12-3/TRBV12-4; d_call: TRBD1; cdr3_aa: CASRWGQGILFF; cdr3_nt: TGTGCCAGCAGGTGGGGACAGGGGATTCTGTTTTTT
j_call: TRBJ2-2; clone_size: few; v_call: TRBV11-2; d_call: TRBD1; cdr3_aa: CASRQGSHTGVLFF; cdr3_nt: TGTGCCAGCAGACAGGGGAGCCACACCGGGGTGCTGTTTTTT
j_call: TRBJ1-2; clone_size: once; v_call: TRBV2; d_call: -; cdr3_aa: CASRADIDGYTF; cdr3_nt: TGTGCCAGCAGGGCGGACATCGATGGCTACACCTTC
j_call: TRBJ1-4; clone_size: -; v_call: TRBV27; d_call: -; cdr3_aa: CASSLRGDEKLFF; cdr3_nt: TGTGCCAGCAGCCTGCGGGGCGACGAAAAACTGTTTTTT
j_call: TRBJ1-6; clone_size: -; v_call: TRBV25-1; d_call: TRBD1; cdr3_aa: CASMRTGSRNSPLHF; cdr3_nt: TGTGCCAGCATGCGGACAGGGAGTCGTAATTCACCCCTCCACTTT
j_call: TRBJ2-2; clone_size: -; v_call: TRBV5-1; d_call: TRBD1; cdr3_aa: CASSFRQGPNTGELFF; cdr3_nt: TGCGCCAGCAGCTTTCGACAGGGGCCGAACACCGGGGAGCTGTTTTTT
j_call: TRBJ1-6; clone_size: -; v_call: TRBV6-2/TRBV6-3; d_call: -; cdr3_aa: CASSPSGLEGSPLHF; cdr3_nt: TGTGCCAGCAGCCCGTCGGGCTTAGAGGGCTCACCCCTCCACTTT
j_call: TRBJ1-5; clone_size: few; v_call: TRBV5-5; d_call: TRBD1; cdr3_aa: CASSKGQGFLNQPQHF; cdr3_nt: TGTGCCAGCAGCAAGGGACAGGGTTTCCTCAATCAGCCCCAGCATTTT
j_call: TRBJ2-3; clone_size: -; v_call: TRBV5-4; d_call: TRBD1; cdr3_aa: CASSRGQGHTDTQYF; cdr3_nt: TGTGCCAGCAGCCGGGGACAGGGACACACAGATACGCAGTATTTT
j_call: TRBJ2-6; clone_size: -; v_call: TRBV6-5; d_call: -; cdr3_aa: CASSYDGGVGANVLTF; cdr3_nt: TGTGCCAGCAGTTACGACGGCGGCGTCGGGGCCAACGTCCTGACTTTC
j_call: TRBJ1-1; clone_size: -; v_call: TRBV28; d_call: TRBD1; cdr3_aa: CASRQQGALGGTEAFF; cdr3_nt: TGTGCCAGCAGGCAACAGGGGGCCTTAGGGGGGACTGAAGCTTTCTTT
j_call: TRBJ1-1; clone_size: -; v_call: TRBV12-5; d_call: TRBD1; cdr3_aa: CASGLPLRGPLGEAFF; cdr3_nt: TGTGCTAGTGGTTTGCCCCTCAGGGGGCCGTTAGGTGAAGCTTTCTTT
j_call: TRBJ2-1; clone_size: once; v_call: TRBV7-2; d_call: -; cdr3_aa: CASSPLVSRDEQFF; cdr3_nt: TGTGCCAGCAGCCCACTCGTGTCTCGGGATGAGCAGTTCTTC
j_call: TRBJ1-5; clone_size: once; v_call: TRBV20-1; d_call: -; cdr3_aa: CSASISDQPQHF; cdr3_nt: TGCAGTGCTAGTATTTCCGATCAGCCCCAGCATTTT
j_call: TRBJ2-3; clone_size: -; v_call: TRBV27; d_call: TRBD2; cdr3_aa: CASSLSIPAGDVDTQYF; cdr3_nt: TGTGCCAGCAGTTTATCGATTCCAGCGGGAGACGTAGATACGCAGTATTTT
j_call: TRBJ2-1; clone_size: -; v_call: TRBV6-5; d_call: -; cdr3_aa: CASRMAREYNEQFF; cdr3_nt: TGTGCCAGCAGGATGGCCAGGGAATACAATGAGCAGTTCTTC
j_call: TRBJ2-1; clone_size: -; v_call: TRBV5-1; d_call: TRBD2; cdr3_aa: CASSLVAGGTYNEQFF; cdr3_nt: TGCGCCAGCAGCTTGGTGGCGGGGGGAACCTACAATGAGCAGTTCTTC
j_call: TRBJ1-5; clone_size: -; v_call: TRBV28; d_call: TRBD1; cdr3_aa: CASRGQGRSQPQHF; cdr3_nt: TGTGCCAGCAGGGGACAGGGCCGGAGTCAGCCCCAGCATTTT
j_call: TRBJ1-3; clone_size: -; v_call: TRBV4-1; d_call: TRBD1; cdr3_aa: CASSQERQDRVLGSGNTIYF; cdr3_nt: TGCGCCAGCAGCCAAGAAAGACAGGACAGGGTTTTGGGCTCTGGAAACACCATATATTTT
j_call: TRBJ2-4; clone_size: -; v_call: TRBV19; d_call: TRBD1; cdr3_aa: CASSLGDRKVNIQYF; cdr3_nt: TGTGCCAGTAGTCTGGGGGACAGGAAGGTAAACATTCAGTACTTC
j_call: TRBJ2-2; clone_size: -; v_call: TRBV7-2; d_call: TRBD2; cdr3_aa: CASSLDPGLAGGNTGELFF; cdr3_nt: TGTGCCAGCAGCTTAGACCCCGGACTAGCGGGGGGGAACACCGGGGAGCTGTTTTTT
j_call: TRBJ2-1; clone_size: once; v_call: TRBV4-1; d_call: TRBD2; cdr3_aa: CASSPRHQRELGSEQFF; cdr3_nt: TGCGCCAGCAGCCCCCGTCACCAGCGGGAGCTCGGAAGTGAGCAGTTCTTC
j_call: TRBJ2-3; clone_size: -; v_call: TRBV5-1; d_call: TRBD1; cdr3_aa: CANNIQGATDTQYF; cdr3_nt: TGCGCCAATAACATACAGGGGGCGACAGATACGCAGTATTTT
j_call: TRBJ1-2; clone_size: once; v_call: TRBV29-1; d_call: -; cdr3_aa: CSVVKGTNYGYTF; cdr3_nt: TGCAGCGTTGTTAAGGGGACTAACTATGGCTACACCTTC
j_call: TRBJ2-1; clone_size: -; v_call: TRBV6-5; d_call: TRBD2; cdr3_aa: CASSWGGEQFF; cdr3_nt: TGTGCCAGCAGCTGGGGGGGTGAGCAGTTCTTC
j_call: TRBJ2-1; clone_size: -; v_call: TRBV2; d_call: -; cdr3_aa: CASRSGFNEQFF; cdr3_nt: TGTGCCAGCAGATCAGGATTCAATGAGCAGTTCTTC
j_call: TRBJ2-7; clone_size: -; v_call: TRBV6-5; d_call: TRBD2; cdr3_aa: CASSYSDSGEQYF; cdr3_nt: TGTGCCAGCAGTTACTCGGATAGCGGGGAGCAGTACTTC
j_call: TRBJ1-2; clone_size: -; v_call: TRBV19; d_call: TRBD1; cdr3_aa: CASSIDRGREYGYTF; cdr3_nt: TGTGCCAGTAGTATAGACAGGGGGCGAGAGTATGGCTACACCTTC
j_call: TRBJ2-2; clone_size: -; v_call: TRBV6-6; d_call: TRBD2; cdr3_aa: CASKTLGGGNTGELFF; cdr3_nt: TGTGCCAGCAAGACCCTCGGCGGGGGGAACACCGGGGAGCTGTTTTTT
j_call: TRBJ2-4; clone_size: -; v_call: TRBV11-2; d_call: TRBD2; cdr3_aa: CASSLVGGGLAKNIQYF; cdr3_nt: TGTGCCAGCAGCTTAGTTGGGGGGGGACTAGCCAAAAACATTCAGTACTTC
j_call: TRBJ2-3; clone_size: -; v_call: TRBV3-1/TRBV3-2; d_call: TRBD2; cdr3_aa: CATSGTSTDTQYF; cdr3_nt: TGTGCCACTAGCGGAACTAGCACAGATACGCAGTATTTT
j_call: TRBJ2-6; clone_size: -; v_call: TRBV5-1; d_call: TRBD1; cdr3_aa: CASSTPGTGGSGANVLTF; cdr3_nt: TGCGCCAGCAGCACACCCGGGACAGGGGGCTCTGGGGCCAACGTCCTGACTTTC
j_call: TRBJ1-5; clone_size: -; v_call: TRBV6-5; d_call: -; cdr3_aa: CASKETGHSNQPQHF; cdr3_nt: TGTGCCAGTAAGGAAACAGGGCACAGCAATCAGCCCCAGCATTTT
j_call: TRBJ1-1; clone_size: -; v_call: TRBV29-1; d_call: TRBD1; cdr3_aa: CSASGQGLDTEAFF; cdr3_nt: TGCAGCGCATCCGGACAGGGTTTGGACACTGAAGCTTTCTTT
j_call: TRBJ2-7; clone_size: -; v_call: TRBV11-2; d_call: -; cdr3_aa: CASSLDRGAPYEQYF; cdr3_nt: TGTGCCAGCAGCTTAGATCGGGGGGCCCCCTACGAGCAGTACTTC
j_call: TRBJ1-5; clone_size: -; v_call: TRBV19; d_call: -; cdr3_aa: CASSSPAGSFSDQPQHF; cdr3_nt: TGTGCCAGTAGTTCTCCGGCGGGATCTTTCAGTGATCAGCCCCAGCATTTT
j_call: TRBJ1-2; clone_size: -; v_call: TRBV27; d_call: TRBD1; cdr3_aa: CASSTGTGSGYTF; cdr3_nt: TGTGCCAGCAGCACCGGGACAGGGAGTGGCTACACCTTC